Shown below are 26 T cell receptor beta chains from a single sample sequenced in a study of beta chain features in type 1 diabetes listed by TCRdb under 2018. The receptor library was made with the immunoSEQ multiplex PCR assay. The entire isolated RNA was reverse transcribed using the High Capacity cDNA Reverse Transcription Kit, and thus expressed TCRB transcripts were sequenced. Held by TCRdb, this immuneACCESS table contains in-frame sequences only and omits some clones. Under half of the omission traces to an unresolved V gene where checked; the cause of the rest is unknown. Within this sample are about 320,000 clones, with 14% of them counted one time only. The ten largest clones represent roughly 7% of the sample. The specimen sequenced was central memory CD4+ T cells from blood. These TCRs come from a man aged 30 to 45 in good health.

The V and J genes are TRBV27 and TRBJ1-2; D not resolved. V was clipped by 7 bases and J by 5 bases, with 14 bases between them. CDR3 length: 13 amino acids. Germline CDR1 reads MNHEY; CDR2 reads SMNVEV (reference sequence). CDR3 bases: TGTGCCAGCACGATACATGTAGGGTATGGCTACACCTTC. Amino acids: CASTIHVGYGYTF.

This clone was seen a handful of times. The rearrangement uses TRBV18 and TRBJ2-7; 8 nucleotides line up with TRBD1. The CDR3 sequence is 18 residues long. After removal of 5 bases from V and 0 bases from J, the junction contained 15 bases not matched to a gene. Germline assignment: CDR1 KGHSH and CDR2 LQKENI. The CDR3 DNA follows: TGTGCCAGCTCAGCGGCGGCAGGGGGCGTCCCAAGCTCCTACGAGCAGTACGTC. It codes for CASSAAAGGVPSSYEQYV.

The chain joins TRBV7-2 to TRBJ1-5; 7 bases align to TRBD1. This CDR3 contains 15 residues. Germline CDR1 is SGHTA and CDR2 is FQGNSA. The J segment lost 1 base and the V segment lost 8 bases, leaving 8 bases of the junction unmatched. CDR3 amino acids: CASHLTGSSNQPQHF. The CDR3 coding sequence is TGTGCCAGCCACCTGACAGGGTCGAGCAATCAGCCCCAGCATTTT.

This chain connects TRBV5-1 to TRBJ2-7; 8 bases are shared with TRBD2. With 3 bases clipped from V and 0 bases from J, the junction kept 5 bases outside the gene matches. The length of the CDR3 is 15 residues. The germline V gene has CDR1 SGHRS and CDR2 YFSETQ. The chain's CDR3 is CASSSRTSSSYEQYF. The CDR3 DNA reads TGCGCCAGCAGCTCAAGGACTAGCAGCTCCTACGAGCAGTACTTC.

This rearrangement joins TRBV5-1 to TRBJ1-4; D ambiguous. The CDR3 is 13 amino acids. Germline V gene sequence: CDR1 SGHRS, CDR2 YFSETQ. Trimming stripped 4 bases from V and 4 bases from J, with 8 bases between. The CDR3 bases are TGCGCCAGCAGCGAGGGCCTTAATGAAAAACTGTTTTTT. Translating it yields CASSEGLNEKLFF.

The J gene is TRBJ1-1, the V gene TRBV5-6; D is uncertain. V was clipped by 2 bases and J by 2 bases, with 10 bases between them. This CDR3 comprises 14 residues. The germline CDR1 and CDR2 sequences are SGHDT and YYEEEE. The CDR3 DNA is TGTGCCAGCAGCTTCCAGACGGGAAACACTGAAGCTTTCTTT. Protein sequence: CASSFQTGNTEAFF.

About this clone itself: Compared with germline, one end of the junction differs, possibly owing to a read error. The V gene is TRBV11-3, the J gene TRBJ2-2; no clear D. CDR1 is SGHNT, CDR2 YENEEA, per germline. The CDR3 consists of 12 residues. In DNA form, the CDR3 reads TGTGCCAGCAGTTTAGGTCCCGGGGAGCTGTTTTTT. Translation gives CASSLGPGELFF.

The chain recombines TRBV4-1 with TRBJ1-2, with TRBD1 matching over 7 bases. The germline V gene encodes CDR1 MGHRA and CDR2 YSYEKL. This CDR3 contains 15 residues. Unmatched junction bases numbered 15, after V lost 5 bases and J lost 9 bases. The CDR3 here is CASSDLSGGGLSYTF. CDR3 coding DNA: TGCGCCAGCAGCGACCTATCAGGGGGAGGGCTAAGCTACACCTTC.

This clone has a handful of counts. This rearrangement joins TRBV14 to TRBJ1-5; D is uncertain. Germline CDR1 is SGHDN and CDR2 is FVKESK. The length of the CDR3 is 15 residues. Trimming stripped 0 bases from V and 2 bases from J, with 8 bases between. The CDR3 reads CASSQDEAGNQPQHF. In DNA form, the CDR3 reads TGTGCCAGCAGCCAAGATGAGGCAGGCAATCAGCCCCAGCATTTT.

J is TRBJ2-5 and V is TRBV19; tentative D call: TRBD2 (6 bases). The length of the CDR3 is 14 residues. Trimming cost V 3 bases and J 4 bases, with 12 bases left between them. CDR1 is LNHDA, CDR2 SQIVND, per germline (reference sequence). The CDR3 DNA reads TGTGCCAGTAGTATTCGCGGGGCCAGAGAGACCCAGTACTTC. Its protein is CASSIRGARETQYF.

This chain links TRBV30 with TRBJ2-2, with TRBD2 matching 11 bases. Germline V CDR1 and CDR2: GTSNPN, SVGIG (reference sequence). This CDR3 contains 13 residues. J gave up 6 bases and V 5 bases, and 2 bases lay outside the gene matches. The DNA of the CDR3 is TGTGCCTGGCTAGCGGGAGGAGCCGGGGAGCTGTTTTTT. Protein: CAWLAGGAGELFF.

DNA of the CDR3: TGTGCCAGCAGCCCGAAGACGGTAGCTAATCAGCCCCAGCATTTT. Translated: CASSPKTVANQPQHF. The V and J genes are TRBV7-3 and TRBJ1-5, with no clear D. The germline gives CDR1 SGHTA, CDR2 FQGTGA. The CDR3 contains 15 residues. With 5 bases removed from V and 4 bases from J, the gap between germline ends came to 15 bases. Based on the CDR3 plus reference TRBV7-3 and TRBJ1-5, the full variable domain is GAGVSQTPSNKVTEKGKYVELRCDPISGHTALYWYRQSLGQGPEFLIYFQGTGAADDSGLPNDRFFAVRPEGSVSTLKIQRTERGDSAVYLCASSPKTVANQPQHFGDGTRLSIL.

This clone was counted many times. Here the CDR3 reads CASSRTGSGGYTF. The CDR3 DNA is TGTGCCAGCAGCCGAACAGGGTCTGGTGGCTACACCTTC. This rearrangement joins TRBV14 to TRBJ1-2, with a weak D call TRBD1 (6 bases). The CDR3 covers 13 residues. Germline CDR1 and CDR2: SGHDN and FVKESK. V was cut by 4 bases and J by 7 bases, with 13 bases left in between.

V usage is TRBV21-1 and J usage is TRBJ1-4. TRBV21-1 is given as a pseudogene. The CDR3 is 14 amino acids. The CDR3 region has the DNA TGTGCCAGCAGCAGAGGGGGGCAACACGAAAAACTGTTTTTT. This encodes CASSRGGQHEKLFF.

V is TRBV6-5 and J is TRBJ2-3, with D tentatively TRBD1 (6 bases). This CDR3 is built from 15 residues. Germline CDR1 and CDR2: MNHEY and SVGAGI. V lost 2 bases and J 4 bases, leaving 13 bases between the germline ends. CDR3 bases: TGTGCCAGCAGTTACAGAACAGGGAGTGCAGATACGCAGTATTTT. As protein: CASSYRTGSADTQYF.

This clone was observed a handful of times. The CDR3 sequence is CASRRTGGRTSTDTQYF. CDR3 nucleotides: TGTGCCAGCAGGCGGACAGGGGGCCGGACTAGCACAGATACGCAGTATTTT. The chain carries TRBV7-8 and TRBJ2-3; 11 bases agree with TRBD1. The J segment lost 0 bases and the V segment lost 6 bases, leaving 8 bases of the junction unmatched. CDR1 and CDR2 (germline): SGHVS, FQNEAQ. The CDR3 contains 17 residues.

This chain joins TRBV7-3 and TRBJ1-5, with 11 bases identical to TRBD1. With 7 bases clipped from V and 6 bases from J, the junction kept 5 bases outside the gene matches. CDR3 size: 14 residues. Germline V gene data show CDR1 as SGHTA and CDR2 as FQGTGA. CDR3 in amino acids: CASTGTGGSQPQHF. CDR3 nucleotide sequence: TGTGCCAGCACTGGGACAGGGGGTTCTCAGCCCCAGCATTTT. The full variable domain, in which reference TRBV7-3 and TRBJ1-5 provide the parts outside the CDR3, is GAGVSQTPSNKVTEKGKYVELRCDPISGHTALYWYRQSLGQGPEFLIYFQGTGAADDSGLPNDRFFAVRPEGSVSTLKIQRTERGDSAVYLCASTGTGGSQPQHFGDGTRLSIL.

V is TRBV7-9 and J is TRBJ1-5; 8 bases line up with TRBD1. The CDR3 is made up of 15 amino acids. The ends lost 6 bases at V and 1 base at J; junction bases unmatched: 5. Germline lookup yields CDR1 SEHNR and CDR2 FQNEAQ (reference sequence). CDR3 coding DNA: TGTGCCAGCAGTTGGGGGACAGGCAGCAATCAGCCCCAGCATTTT. Amino acids: CASSWGTGSNQPQHF.

The V call is TRBV5-1, the J call TRBJ2-5; D ambiguous. The germline gives CDR1 SGHRS, CDR2 YFSETQ. V lost 5 bases, J lost 5 bases, and 16 bases lay in between. The CDR3 contains 14 residues. CDR3 amino acids: CASRTIRATETQYF. In DNA, the CDR3 is TGCGCCAGCAGGACGATACGAGCTACGGAGACCCAGTACTTC.

The chain uses TRBV19 and TRBJ1-6; 10 bases are a match to TRBD1. This CDR3 spans 14 amino acids. Trimming at V came to 4 bases and at J to 7 bases, leaving 1 base not matched to a gene. CDR1 LNHDA and CDR2 SQIVND come from the germline V gene (reference sequence). In DNA form, the CDR3 reads TGTGCCAGTAGTACGGACAGGGGGAATTCACCCCTCCACTTT. This codes for CASSTDRGNSPLHF.

J is TRBJ2-5 and V is TRBV9; a weak D match, TRBD2 (5 bases). V was pared by 1 base and J by 7 bases, with 11 bases between. The length of the CDR3 is 13 residues. Germline V gives CDR1 SGDLS, CDR2 YYNGEE. This CDR3 reads CASSVLPAGTQYF. For the CDR3, the DNA is TGTGCCAGCAGCGTACTTCCCGCGGGGACCCAGTACTTC.

Only a few counts were recorded for this clone. Other DNA sequences of this sample code for an identical CDR3. The chain links TRBV7-2 to TRBJ2-2; D may match TRBD1 or TRBD2 (5 bases each). Germline CDR1 is SGHTA and CDR2 is FQGNSA. CDR3 size: 15 residues. With 5 bases removed from V and 3 bases from J, the gap between germline ends came to 13 bases. This CDR3 is CASSPVGTDTGELFF. DNA for the CDR3: TGTGCCAGCAGCCCCGTGGGGACGGACACCGGGGAGCTGTTTTTT.

This sequence joins TRBV7-9 and TRBJ2-3; 9 bases are shared with TRBD2. This CDR3 is 17 amino acids long. The J segment lost 10 bases and the V segment lost 5 bases, leaving 19 bases of the junction unmatched. Germline values: CDR1 SEHNR, CDR2 FQNEAQ (reference sequence). CDR3 sequence reads: CASSPLERAGGPVAQYF. CDR3 nucleotide sequence: TGTGCCAGCAGCCCTCTCGAACGGGCGGGAGGGCCAGTCGCGCAGTATTTT.

The gene calls are TRBV19 and TRBJ2-1, with 8 bases aligning to TRBD1. Germline CDR1 and CDR2: LNHDA and SQIVND (reference sequence). The CDR3 consists of 14 residues. After removal of 11 bases from V and 6 bases from J, the junction contained 12 bases not matched to a gene. CDR3 DNA: TGTGCCGGGTATTGGGACAGGTATGTCAATGAGCAGTTCTTC. This gives the protein CAGYWDRYVNEQFF.

This chain joins TRBV7-9 and TRBJ2-2; 8 positions agree with TRBD1. Germline loops: CDR1 SEHNR, CDR2 FQNEAQ (reference sequence). Trimming at V came to 5 bases and at J to 1 base, leaving 9 bases not matched to a gene. The CDR3 sequence is 17 residues long. CDR3 bases: TGTGCCAGCAGCGCCTTACCGGGACAGGTGAACACCGGGGAGCTGTTTTTT. Amino acid sequence: CASSALPGQVNTGELFF.

This clone was found many times. The rearrangement uses TRBV19 and TRBJ1-5; D perhaps matches TRBD1 (6 bases). V lost 7 bases and J lost 2, with 12 bases in between. The length of the CDR3 is 14 residues. Looked up from germline, CDR1 is LNHDA and CDR2 is SQIVND (reference sequence). DNA for the CDR3: TGTGCCAGTAACCCACAGGGTCGCAATCAGCCCCAGCATTTT. Protein sequence: CASNPQGRNQPQHF.